This T cell receptor (beta chain) stems from a study of chemoradiotherapy in HPV16-positive cancers. Repeated repertoire sampling spanned the course of chemoradiotherapy. Data came from immunoSEQ multiplex PCR; TCRdb stores just in-frame clones and leaves some out. The sample has about 68,000 clones; 88% are singletons. On this clone: Its target is unknown. The sample carries other DNA sequences with the same CDR3.

Whole-study results and caveats: The functional HPV-specific definition rests on just a couple of HPV16-positive patients. Non-HPV-specific T cells did not expand in tumors during treatment, whereas candidate HPV-specific clones and E7-related motifs did.

Germline CDR1 is SGHRS and CDR2 is YFSETQ. The V gene end was trimmed by 0 bases and the J gene end by 2 bases; junction bases not matched to a gene: 2. The CDR3 is 16 amino acids. The TCR was taken from a human donor with HPV-associated anogenital cancer. This chain links TRBV5-1 with TRBJ2-6; 7 bases line up with TRBD2. The sequencing used blood, collected from a patient who underwent chemoradiotherapy. CDR3 sequence (DNA): TGCGCCAGCAGCTTGGTGGGGGGGACTGGGGCCAACGTCCTGACTTTC. It translates to CASSLVGGTGANVLTF.